This entry describes one TCR beta chain. What this receptor recognizes is not known. No much larger clone exists at a distance of one base, and base qualities are not known. This sample is drawn from a study of OX40 agonist ivuxolimab in advanced cancers. For context, the study as a whole: Ivuxolimab was an agonistic, fully human IgG2 monoclonal antibody directed against OX40 (CD134), a costimulatory receptor. Intravenous ivuxolimab was administered to patients every 2 weeks at six dose levels: 0.01, 0.1, 0.3, 1.5, 3 and 10 mg/kg. Among the approximately 50 dose-escalation patients, roughly 20 had hepatocellular carcinoma, some 15 melanoma, 9 renal cell carcinoma and 9 head and neck cancer. The dose-escalation cohort was about 83% male with a mean age of approximately 59 years, ranging from about 20 to 80. Prior anti-PD-1, anti-PD-L1 or anti-CTLA-4 therapy was permitted, and checkpoint inhibitors had been received by approximately 39% of dose-escalation patients. Partial responses were achieved by three dose-escalation patients, of whom one had hepatocellular carcinoma and two had cutaneous melanoma. The point of sequencing TCRbeta in the periphery was to test whether ivuxolimab changed TCR sequence diversity and drove clonal T-cell expansion. The paper covers the monotherapy dose-escalation part of the phase I ivuxolimab trial, which included N ≈ 57 patients. Here is what the overall study found, with its caveats: Partial responders in the 0.1-3.0 mg/kg groups had among the lowest normalized peripheral clonal expansion, especially among CD8+ T cells. The antigen specificity of the clonally expanded peripheral T cells was not determined. On average, CD8+ T cells showed more expanded clones than CD4+ T cells after ivuxolimab. Low levels of normalized T-cell clonal expansion were also shown by some nonresponding patients. At doses of 0.1 to 3.0 mg/kg, clonal expansion of both CD4+ and CD8+ blood T cells was observed from baseline to week 6.

For sequencing of the TCRbeta CDR3 region, genomic DNA was extracted from the sorted cells. TCRbeta CDR3 regions were sequenced using the immunoSEQ Assay. Held by TCRdb, this immuneACCESS table contains in-frame sequences only and omits some clones. Under half of the omission traces to an unresolved V gene where checked; the cause of the rest is unknown. For this sample there are 70,000 to 75,000 clones; about 91% appear just once. Together, the top ten hold roughly 3% of the sample. Per the germline V gene, SGHDN is the CDR1 and FVKESK is the CDR2. For this chain, trimming is 6 bases at the V end and 7 bases at the J end, and the number of junction bases without a gene match is 11. Spanning cysteine to phenylalanine, the CDR3 consists of 15 amino acids. Left in the record is the CDR3 DNA by itself, 45 bases read in frame from the first base. The trial excluded patients who had a history of autoimmune disease or who were on systemic immunosuppression. Peripheral blood for TCR sequencing was drawn from every dose cohort at baseline, at cycle 4 day 1 and at cycle 7 day 1. The samples were drawn from a first-in-human, open-label, multicenter phase I dose-escalation trial of ivuxolimab. Adults with locally advanced or metastatic melanoma, renal cell carcinoma, hepatocellular carcinoma or head and neck squamous cell carcinoma were enrolled in the trial. Before TCR sequencing, CD4+ and CD8+ T cells were separately sorted from peripheral blood.

This chain joins TRBV14 to TRBJ2-7; the central 11 bases match TRBD2. Sample: CD4+ or CD8+ T cells sorted from blood, taken in a trial of the OX40 agonist ivuxolimab. This clonotype was obtained from an adult with an advanced solid tumor such as melanoma, head and neck, liver or kidney cancer. The DNA is as follows: TGTGCCAGCAGTTCGTTTTTAGCGGGAGGGAGTGAGCAGTACTTC. The translation is CASSSFLAGGSEQYF.